The entry that follows covers one T cell receptor (beta chain) sequence. The repertoire was sequenced with immunoSEQ multiplex PCR; TCRdb's copy has only in-frame clones and lacks some. The profile covers more than 85,000 clones, with approximately 78% appearing a single time and 15% taken by the ten largest. The data originate from a study of blood T cell repertoires in COVID-19. The germline gives CDR1 LGHDT, CDR2 YNNKEL (reference sequence). The CDR3 is 13 residues long. V was trimmed by 4 bases and J by 4 bases, leaving 10 bases between them. The rearrangement links TRBV3-1 (or the pseudogene TRBV3-2) to TRBJ1-1; a weak D match, TRBD1 (5 bases). Specimen: peripheral blood. The TCR sequence derives from a woman older than 75 with acute or convalescent COVID-19. DNA for the CDR3: TGTGCCAGCAGCCCAGGGCAGGGCACTGAAGCTTTCTTT. It is translated as CASSPGQGTEAFF.